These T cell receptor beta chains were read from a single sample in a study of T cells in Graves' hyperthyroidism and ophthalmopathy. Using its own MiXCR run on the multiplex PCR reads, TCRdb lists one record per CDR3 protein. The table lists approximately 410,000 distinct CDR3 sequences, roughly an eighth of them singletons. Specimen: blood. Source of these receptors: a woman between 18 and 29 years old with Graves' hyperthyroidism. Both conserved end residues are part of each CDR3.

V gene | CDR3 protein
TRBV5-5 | CASSLGVDGSSSPLHF
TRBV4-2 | CASSQDLQGIGTQFF
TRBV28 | CASSLRPTGELFF
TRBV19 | CASSITGGSYEQYF
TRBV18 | CASSTSSAGYNEQFF
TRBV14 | CASRLGLYNEQFF
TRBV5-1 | CASSLAGRGDDEQFF
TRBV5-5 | CASSLDGFMQTQYF
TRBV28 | CASGLIRTPLHF
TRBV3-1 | CASSQQLGAAETQYF
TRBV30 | CAWSIRDFAYEQYF
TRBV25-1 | CASSEQRPGDGQPQHF
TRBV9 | CASSSAGEVGNTIYF
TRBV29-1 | CSWGLAGDRPYEQYF
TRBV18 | CASSPTAGSTDTQYF
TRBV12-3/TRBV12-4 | CASVPPRATEAFF
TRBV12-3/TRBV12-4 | CASSLAGAYEQYF
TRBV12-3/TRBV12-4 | CASSETGGKNQPQHF
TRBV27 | CASSQGQGAFYEQYF
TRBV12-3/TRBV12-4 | CASSFSAEAFF
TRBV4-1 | CASSQDPDSNYEQYF
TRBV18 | CASSPSGFDSSYNEQFF
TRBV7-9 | CASSSLDRTLSYTF
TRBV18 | CASSPQDTGELFF
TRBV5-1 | CASSLRGHNEQFF
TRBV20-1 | CSAPTRLAVNYEQYF
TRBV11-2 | CASSLSAWSYGYTF
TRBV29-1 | CSGDRGYNEQFF
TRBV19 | CASSQSGAHRNTEAFF
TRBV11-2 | CASSLVRDRGGNEQFF
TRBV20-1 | CSARDISGIGFF
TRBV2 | CASRLTGSSYEQYF
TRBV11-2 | CASSLTPAEQFF
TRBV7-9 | CASSLVQGAEQFF
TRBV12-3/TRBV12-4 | CASSFSSTYEQYF
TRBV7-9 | CASSSRQQGHNEQFF
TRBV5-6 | CASSSLGQGPNTEAFF
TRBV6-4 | CAGGDGMNTEAFF
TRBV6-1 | CATGQPPYEQYF
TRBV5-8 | CASSPRTVGVYNEQFF
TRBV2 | CASGGDGTGELFF
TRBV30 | CAWIGTGGDPFTGELFF
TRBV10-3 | CAITTSGANEQFF
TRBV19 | CASSIVAGGRGTQYF
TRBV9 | CASSAGTDYEQYF
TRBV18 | CASSQSTGGNEQFF
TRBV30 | CAWSLLGQYTEAFF
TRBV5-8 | CASRLWTGDYGYTF
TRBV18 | CASSPGSGVSNQPQHF
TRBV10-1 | CASSDTGNTIYF